This entry lists 7 T cell receptor beta chains sequenced from one sample in a study of OX40 agonist ivuxolimab in advanced cancers. The repertoire was sequenced with immunoSEQ multiplex PCR; TCRdb's copy has only in-frame clones and lacks some. The sample carries about 58,000 clones, around 84% recorded once. The source material was CD4+ or CD8+ T cells sorted from blood, sampled in a trial of the OX40 agonist ivuxolimab. The receptors shown here come from an adult with an advanced solid tumor such as melanoma, head and neck, liver or kidney cancer.

The chain recombines TRBV7-8 with TRBJ1-5; no clear D. The CDR3 loop spans 14 amino acids. Trimming shortened V by 1 base and J by 3 bases, and 7 bases separated the two germline ends. Germline V CDR1 and CDR2: SGHVS, FQNEAQ. The CDR3 DNA sequence: TGTGCCAGCAGCTTAGTCAGGATCAATCAGCCCCAGCATTTT. Amino acids: CASSLVRINQPQHF.

This clone was observed once. The rearrangement uses TRBV4-2 and TRBJ1-5, with D maybe TRBD1 (5 bases). Germline CDR1 reads LGHNA; CDR2 reads YNFKEQ. The CDR3 is 15 amino acids. The V and J ends lost 2 bases and 5 bases respectively, with 13 bases between them. CDR3 amino acids: CASSQPGGYDQPQHF. In DNA form, the CDR3 reads TGTGCCAGCAGCCAACCGGGGGGGTACGATCAGCCCCAGCATTTT.

This chain joins TRBV6-5 and TRBJ2-7, with D uncertain. CDR1 is MNHEY, CDR2 SVGAGI, per germline. The germline V and J ends were trimmed by 5 bases and 4 bases, with 12 bases remaining between them. The CDR3 is made up of 13 amino acids. For the CDR3, the DNA is TGTGCCAGCAGTCCTTCGGACGTGTACGAGCAGTACTTC. The encoded protein is CASSPSDVYEQYF.

This clone was picked up a small number of times. The V call is TRBV5-4, the J call TRBJ1-2, with D possibly being TRBD1 (5 bases). Per the germline V gene, CDR1 is SGHNT and CDR2 is YYREEE (reference sequence). The CDR3 length is 15 residues. Trimming took 0 bases from V and 4 from J, leaving 13 bases between them. The CDR3 reads CASSLGDQGSYGYTF. CDR3 DNA sequence: TGTGCCAGCAGCTTGGGTGATCAGGGAAGCTATGGCTACACCTTC.

The V gene is TRBV4-1, the J gene TRBJ1-1, with 7 bases fitting TRBD1. This CDR3 has 15 amino acids. V shed 4 bases, J shed 0 bases, and the junction held 5 bases outside the gene matches. Germline V gene data show CDR1 as MGHRA and CDR2 as YSYEKL. CDR3 sequence (DNA): TGCGCCAGCAGCCGCAACAGGGGAATGAACACTGAAGCTTTCTTT. It yields the protein CASSRNRGMNTEAFF.

This rearrangement joins TRBV19 to TRBJ1-4; D not certain. There are 15 residues in the CDR3. Trimming removed 1 base at V and 2 bases at J, with 8 bases between. Looked up from germline, CDR1 is LNHDA and CDR2 is SQIVND (reference sequence). This chain's CDR3 is CASSIGQLTNEKLFF. CDR3 nucleotide sequence: TGTGCCAGTAGTATAGGGCAGCTGACTAATGAAAAACTGTTTTTT.

CDR3: CASSAGPSNTGELFF. The CDR3, as DNA: TGTGCCAGCAGCGCAGGACCTTCGAACACCGGGGAGCTGTTTTTT. This chain uses TRBV9 with TRBJ2-2, with D uncertain. Germline lookup yields CDR1 SGDLS and CDR2 YYNGEE. This CDR3 has 15 amino acids. Trimming pared 3 bases from V and 0 bases from J, leaving 9 bases between.